The 17 T cell receptor beta chains in this list originate from one sample, sequenced in a study of T cell responses to AZD1222 COVID-19 vaccine. Repertoires were generated with immunoSEQ multiplex PCR, while TCRdb's copy carries only in-frame clones and drops some. The sample has under 150,000 clones, 88% seen once; the top ten hold approximately 19%. Material: peripheral blood, obtained on day 0 of MenACWY control vaccination. The receptor set was obtained from an adult in good health.

V is TRBV6-5 and J is TRBJ1-2; no clear D. Germline V gene data show CDR1 as MNHEY and CDR2 as SVGAGI. V was pared by 4 bases and J by 0 bases, with 15 bases between. The CDR3 has 16 amino acids. CDR3 residues: CASSFGRIPANYGYTF. CDR3 nucleotide sequence: TGTGCCAGCAGTTTTGGCAGGATCCCAGCTAACTATGGCTACACCTTC.

The J gene is TRBJ1-1, the V gene TRBV6-5; D might be TRBD1 (5 bases). Germline V gene sequence: CDR1 MNHEY, CDR2 SVGAGI. The CDR3 extends over 13 amino acids. The V end lost 8 bases, the J end lost 4 bases, and 14 bases lay between the germline ends. This CDR3 is CASGGRVGTEAFF. The CDR3 region has the DNA TGTGCCAGCGGGGGGAGGGTGGGCACTGAAGCTTTCTTT.

The chain links TRBV4-1 to TRBJ1-1, with 10 bases that match TRBD1. CDR1 and CDR2 from the germline V gene are MGHRA and YSYEKL. The CDR3 has 16 residues. The J segment lost 3 bases and the V segment lost 0 bases, leaving 4 bases of the junction unmatched. Here the CDR3 reads CASSQEGTGVYTEAFF. In DNA, the CDR3 is TGCGCCAGCAGCCAAGAAGGGACAGGGGTTTACACTGAAGCTTTCTTT.

This clone was observed a handful of times. At one of its ends the junction is not consistent with the germline gene, which may arise from a read error. The J gene is TRBJ2-2, the V gene TRBV7-7; TRBD1 matches at 8 bases. From germline, CDR1 is SSHAT and CDR2 FNYEAQ (reference sequence). The CDR3 has 14 amino acids. The CDR3 sequence: CASSFRQGTGELFF. In DNA form, the CDR3 reads TGTGCTAGCAGCTTTAGACAGGGGACCGGGGAGCTGTTTTTT.

V usage is TRBV7-9 and J usage is TRBJ1-2; TRBD1 is a possible D gene (6 bases). CDR1 is SEHNR and CDR2 is FQNEAQ in the germline V gene (reference sequence). Trimming took 1 base from V and 12 from J, leaving 15 bases between them. The CDR3 consists of 13 residues. Written as DNA, the CDR3 is TGTGCCAGCAGCTTAGAATCGCCAGGGGAGAACACCTTC. Translation: CASSLESPGENTF.

V is TRBV30 and J is TRBJ1-5; D perhaps matches TRBD1 (6 bases). The CDR3 is made up of 17 amino acids. Germline CDR1 reads GTSNPN; CDR2 reads SVGIG (reference sequence). Trimming shortened V by 0 bases and J by 6 bases, and 21 bases separated the two germline ends. Here the CDR3 reads CAWSVQWGAGTSQPQHF. The CDR3 coding sequence is TGTGCCTGGAGTGTACAGTGGGGGGCAGGGACCTCTCAGCCCCAGCATTTT.

This chain connects TRBV3-1 (or the pseudogene TRBV3-2) to TRBJ2-2; unclear D gene. The CDR3 consists of 13 residues. Deletions cut 4 bases from V and 4 bases from J, with 7 bases between. Germline CDR1 is LGHDT and CDR2 is YNNKEL (reference sequence). The CDR3: CASSRGSTGELFF. The CDR3 coding sequence is TGTGCCAGCAGCCGAGGTTCCACCGGGGAGCTGTTTTTT.

The chain links TRBV18 to TRBJ1-2; perhaps TRBD1 as D (5 bases). Germline V gives CDR1 KGHSH, CDR2 LQKENI. V lost 3 bases and J lost 0, with 11 bases in between. The CDR3 runs 15 residues. The CDR3 sequence: CASSPYGGSNYGYTF. CDR3 DNA sequence: TGTGCCAGCTCACCTTATGGGGGTTCTAACTATGGCTACACCTTC.

V and J are TRBV28 and TRBJ1-5, with a tentative D call TRBD1 (5 bases). Germline assignment: CDR1 MDHEN and CDR2 SYDVKM. V was trimmed by 10 bases and J by 1 base, leaving 20 bases between them. The CDR3 length is 16 residues. CDR3 sequence reads: CATSSRGKGSNQPQHF. CDR3 bases: TGTGCCACCTCTTCTCGGGGGAAGGGGAGCAATCAGCCCCAGCATTTT.

J is TRBJ2-1 and V is TRBV10-1; D is unclear. CDR3 length: 16 amino acids. V lost 6 bases, J lost 8 bases, and 23 bases lay in between. Germline CDR1 WNHNN, CDR2 SYGVQD (reference sequence). CDR3 nucleotides: TGCGCCAGCAGCCTTCGGGCGGTGCCGAGTAGGGATGAGCAGTTCTTC. Its protein product is CASSLRAVPSRDEQFF.

This sequence joins TRBV30 and TRBJ1-2; perhaps TRBD1 as D (5 bases). The CDR3 has 12 amino acids. Germline V gene sequence: CDR1 GTSNPN, CDR2 SVGIG (reference sequence). Trimming took off 4 bases at V and 4 bases at J, with 10 bases between the two ends. The CDR3 loop reads CAWKGVTYGYTF. CDR3 nucleotides: TGTGCCTGGAAAGGGGTTACCTATGGCTACACCTTC.

The chain combines TRBV5-5 with TRBJ2-2, with D maybe TRBD1 (5 bases). The V gene lost 5 bases and the J gene lost 5 bases, with 10 bases spanning the gap. Looked up from germline, CDR1 is SGHKS and CDR2 is YYEKEE (reference sequence). This CDR3 region has 13 residues. CDR3 nucleotide sequence: TGTGCCAGCAGATCCAGGGTTACCGGGGAGCTGTTTTTT. As protein: CASRSRVTGELFF.

The chain employs TRBV7-9 and TRBJ1-5, with TRBD1 as a possible D gene (5 bases). Germline values: CDR1 SEHNR, CDR2 FQNEAQ (reference sequence). The CDR3 consists of 12 residues. Trimming shortened V by 10 bases and J by 2 bases, and 9 bases separated the two germline ends. CDR3 nucleotide sequence: TGTGCCACAGGGCTCGGCAATCAGCCCCAGCATTTT. The encoded protein is CATGLGNQPQHF.

This chain links TRBV6-5 with TRBJ2-7; TRBD1 matches 7 bases. The J segment lost 0 bases and the V segment lost 5 bases, leaving 4 bases of the junction unmatched. The germline V gene has CDR1 MNHEY and CDR2 SVGAGI. CDR3 size: 14 residues. For the CDR3, the DNA is TGTGCCAGCAGTATCCGGGACAGCTCCTACGAGCAGTACTTC. Its protein is CASSIRDSSYEQYF.

This clone was seen only a few times. The J gene is TRBJ1-4, the V gene TRBV30; a possible D gene is TRBD1 (6 bases). The CDR3 length is 13 residues. The ends were cut back, 3 bases at V and 8 bases at J, with 13 bases in the middle. Germline V gene lookup returns CDR1 GTSNPN and CDR2 SVGIG (reference sequence). The CDR3 nucleotides are TGTGCCTGGAGGAGGGGGGAATGGGAAAAACTGTTTTTT. Protein sequence: CAWRRGEWEKLFF.

The chain uses TRBV7-9 and TRBJ2-7; D is undetermined. Germline values: CDR1 SEHNR, CDR2 FQNEAQ (reference sequence). Trimming took 2 bases from V and 7 from J, leaving 12 bases between them. This CDR3 comprises 13 residues. The CDR3 nucleotides are TGTGCCAGCAGCTTAAATGAGCCGGGTGAGCAGTACTTC. Translation: CASSLNEPGEQYF.

This chain joins TRBV7-3 and TRBJ1-1, with D perhaps TRBD1 (6 bases). The CDR3 consists of 13 residues. V lost 3 bases, J lost 1 base, and 6 bases lay in between. Germline CDR1 SGHTA, CDR2 FQGTGA. CDR3 sequence reads: CASSLTGNTEAFF. CDR3 DNA sequence: TGTGCCAGCAGCTTGACAGGGAACACTGAAGCTTTCTTT.